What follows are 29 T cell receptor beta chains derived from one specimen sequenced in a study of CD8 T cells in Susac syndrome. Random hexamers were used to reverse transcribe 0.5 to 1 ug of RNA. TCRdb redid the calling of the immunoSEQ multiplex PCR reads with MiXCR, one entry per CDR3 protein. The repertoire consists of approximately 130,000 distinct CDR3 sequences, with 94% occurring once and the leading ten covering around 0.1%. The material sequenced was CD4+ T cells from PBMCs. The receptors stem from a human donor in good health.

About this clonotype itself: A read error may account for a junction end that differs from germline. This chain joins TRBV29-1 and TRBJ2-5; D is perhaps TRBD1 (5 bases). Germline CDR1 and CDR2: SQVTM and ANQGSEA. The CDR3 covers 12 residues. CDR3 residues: CSVEGDQETQYF. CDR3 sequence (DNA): TGCAGCGTCGAAGGGGATCAAGAGACCCAGTACTTC.

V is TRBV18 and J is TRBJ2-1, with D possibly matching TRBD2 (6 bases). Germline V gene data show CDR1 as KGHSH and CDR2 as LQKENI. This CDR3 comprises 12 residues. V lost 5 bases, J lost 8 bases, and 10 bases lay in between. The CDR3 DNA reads TGTGCCAGCTCAGGGACTCGTCATGAGCAGTTCTTC. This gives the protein CASSGTRHEQFF.

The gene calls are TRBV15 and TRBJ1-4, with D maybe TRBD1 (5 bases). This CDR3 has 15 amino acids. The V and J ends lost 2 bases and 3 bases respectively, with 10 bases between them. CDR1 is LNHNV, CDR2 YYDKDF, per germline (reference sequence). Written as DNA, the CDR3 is TGTGCCACCAGCAGATTCAGGGATTCTAATGAAAAACTGTTTTTT. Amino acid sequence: CATSRFRDSNEKLFF.

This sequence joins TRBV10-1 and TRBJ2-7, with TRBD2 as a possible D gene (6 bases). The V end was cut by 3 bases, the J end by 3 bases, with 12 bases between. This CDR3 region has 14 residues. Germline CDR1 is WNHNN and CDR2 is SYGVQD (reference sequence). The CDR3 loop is CASSEGGANYEQYF. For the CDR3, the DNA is TGCGCCAGCAGTGAAGGCGGGGCGAACTACGAGCAGTACTTC.

The CDR3 sequence: CASSPSVGTSGTQFF. For the CDR3, the DNA is TGTGCCAGCAGCCCGTCAGTCGGGACTAGCGGGACGCAGTTCTTC. This chain uses TRBV3-1 with TRBJ2-1, with 13 bases fitting TRBD2. The length of the CDR3 is 15 residues. Germline V gene sequence: CDR1 LGHDT, CDR2 YNNKEL (reference sequence). With 4 bases clipped from V and 12 bases from J, the junction kept 9 bases outside the gene matches.

The CDR3 coding sequence is TGTGCCAGCAGTTACTCCTCCGGGACAGGGGACTACAATGAGCAGTTCTTC. This gives the protein CASSYSSGTGDYNEQFF. This sequence joins TRBV6-5 and TRBJ2-1; 10 nucleotides align to TRBD1. CDR1 MNHEY and CDR2 SVGAGI come from the germline V gene. The CDR3 is 17 amino acids. V dropped 0 bases and J dropped 3; count of bases not matched to a gene: 5.

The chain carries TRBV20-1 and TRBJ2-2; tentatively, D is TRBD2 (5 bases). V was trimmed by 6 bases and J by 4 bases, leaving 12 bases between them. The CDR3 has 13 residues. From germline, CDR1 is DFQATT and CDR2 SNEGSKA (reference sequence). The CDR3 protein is CSAQATTTGELFF. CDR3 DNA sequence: TGCAGTGCCCAGGCGACTACCACCGGGGAGCTGTTTTTT.

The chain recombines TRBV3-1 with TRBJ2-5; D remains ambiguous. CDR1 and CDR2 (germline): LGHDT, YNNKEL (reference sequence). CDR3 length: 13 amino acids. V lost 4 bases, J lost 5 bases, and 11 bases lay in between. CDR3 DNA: TGTGCCAGCAGCCCGGTTCAACGGGAGACCCAGTACTTC. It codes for CASSPVQRETQYF.

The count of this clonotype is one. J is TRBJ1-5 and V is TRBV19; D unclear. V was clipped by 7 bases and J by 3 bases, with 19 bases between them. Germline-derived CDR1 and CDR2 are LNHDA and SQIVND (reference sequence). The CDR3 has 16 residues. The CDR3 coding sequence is TGTGCCAGTACCCGGACGGGAATAGTGAACAATCAGCCCCAGCATTTT. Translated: CASTRTGIVNNQPQHF.

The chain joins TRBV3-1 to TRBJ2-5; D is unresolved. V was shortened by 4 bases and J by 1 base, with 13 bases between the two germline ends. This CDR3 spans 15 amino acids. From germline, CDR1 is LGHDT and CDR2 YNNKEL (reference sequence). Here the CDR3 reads CASSLVGPVQETQYF. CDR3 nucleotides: TGTGCCAGCAGCCTAGTAGGACCGGTCCAAGAGACCCAGTACTTC.

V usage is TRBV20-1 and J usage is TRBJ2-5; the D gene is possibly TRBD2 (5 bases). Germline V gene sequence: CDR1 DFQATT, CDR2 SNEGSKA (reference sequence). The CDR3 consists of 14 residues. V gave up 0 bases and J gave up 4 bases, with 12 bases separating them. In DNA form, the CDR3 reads TGCAGTGCTAGAGATGGAGAGGGCATAGAGACCCAGTACTTC. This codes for CSARDGEGIETQYF.

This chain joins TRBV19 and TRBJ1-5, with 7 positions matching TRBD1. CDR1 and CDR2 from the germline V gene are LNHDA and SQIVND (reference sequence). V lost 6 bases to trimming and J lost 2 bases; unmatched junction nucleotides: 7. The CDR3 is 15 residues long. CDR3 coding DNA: TGTGCCAGTAGCCCCGGACAGGAAGGCAATCAGCCCCAGCATTTT. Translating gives CASSPGQEGNQPQHF.

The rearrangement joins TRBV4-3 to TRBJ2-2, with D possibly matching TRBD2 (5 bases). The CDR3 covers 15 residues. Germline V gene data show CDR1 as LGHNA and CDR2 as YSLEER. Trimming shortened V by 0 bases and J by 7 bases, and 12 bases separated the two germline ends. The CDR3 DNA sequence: TGCGCCAGCAGCCAAGACGAGCGGACGGGCGGGGAGCTGTTTTTT. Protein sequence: CASSQDERTGGELFF.

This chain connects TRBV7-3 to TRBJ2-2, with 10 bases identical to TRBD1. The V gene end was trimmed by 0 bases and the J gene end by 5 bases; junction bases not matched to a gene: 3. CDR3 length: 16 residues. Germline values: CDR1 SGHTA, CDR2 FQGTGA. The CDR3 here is CASSLTGTGDTGELFF. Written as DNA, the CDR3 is TGTGCCAGCAGCTTAACGGGGACAGGGGATACCGGGGAGCTGTTTTTT.

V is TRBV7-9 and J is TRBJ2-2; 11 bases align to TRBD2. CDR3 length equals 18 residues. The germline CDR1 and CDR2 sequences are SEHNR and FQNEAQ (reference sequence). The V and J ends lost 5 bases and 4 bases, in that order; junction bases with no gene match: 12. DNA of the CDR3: TGTGCCAGCAGCGATTCTGCTACTAGCGGGAGCTTCACCGGGGAGCTGTTTTTT. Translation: CASSDSATSGSFTGELFF.

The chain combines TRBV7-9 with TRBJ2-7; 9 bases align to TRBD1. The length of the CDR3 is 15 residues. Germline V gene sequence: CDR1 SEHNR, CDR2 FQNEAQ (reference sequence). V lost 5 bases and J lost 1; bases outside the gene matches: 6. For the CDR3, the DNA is TGTGCCAGCAGCCGTGGGACAGGGTCTTCCTACGAGCAGTACTTC. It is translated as CASSRGTGSSYEQYF.

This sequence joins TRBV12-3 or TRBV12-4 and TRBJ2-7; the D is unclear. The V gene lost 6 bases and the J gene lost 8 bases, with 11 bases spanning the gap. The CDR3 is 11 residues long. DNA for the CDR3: TGTGCCAGCAGCCGAAACATCAAGCAGTACTTC. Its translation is CASSRNIKQYF.

The CDR3 coding sequence is TGTGCCAGCAGTGAGCCAAATGAGCAGTTCTTC. Amino acids: CASSEPNEQFF. This chain connects TRBV2 to TRBJ2-1; unclear D gene. CDR3 size: 11 residues. Germline CDR1 reads SNHLY; CDR2 reads FYNNEI. Between the trimmed V and J ends, which lost 3 bases and 7 bases, there was a span of 4 bases.

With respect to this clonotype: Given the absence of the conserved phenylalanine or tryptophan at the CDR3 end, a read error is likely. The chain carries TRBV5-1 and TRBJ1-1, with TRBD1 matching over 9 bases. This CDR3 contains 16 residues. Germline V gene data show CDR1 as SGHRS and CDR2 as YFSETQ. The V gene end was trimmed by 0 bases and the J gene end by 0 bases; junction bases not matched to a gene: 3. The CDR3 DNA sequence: TGCGCCAGCAGCTTGGAGGGGACAGGGTTGAACACTGAAGCTTTCCTT. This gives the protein CASSLEGTGLNTEAFL.

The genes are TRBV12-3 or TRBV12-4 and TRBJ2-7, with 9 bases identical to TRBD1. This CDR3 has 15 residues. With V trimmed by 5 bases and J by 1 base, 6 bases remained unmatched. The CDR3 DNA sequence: TGTGCCAGCAGTCAGACGGGACAGGGATCCTACGAGCAGTACTTC. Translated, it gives CASSQTGQGSYEQYF.

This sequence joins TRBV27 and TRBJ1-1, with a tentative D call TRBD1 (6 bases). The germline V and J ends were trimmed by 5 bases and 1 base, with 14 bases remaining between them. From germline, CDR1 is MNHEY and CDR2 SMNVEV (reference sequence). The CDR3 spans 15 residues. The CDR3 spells CASSRFLQGNTEAFF. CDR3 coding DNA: TGTGCCAGCAGTCGGTTCCTACAGGGGAACACTGAAGCTTTCTTT.

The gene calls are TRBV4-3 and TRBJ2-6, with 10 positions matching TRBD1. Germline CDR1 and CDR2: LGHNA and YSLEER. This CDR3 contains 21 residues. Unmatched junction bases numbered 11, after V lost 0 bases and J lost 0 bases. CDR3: CASSQDHVGTGAFSGANVLTF. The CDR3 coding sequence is TGCGCCAGCAGCCAAGATCACGTAGGGACAGGGGCCTTCTCTGGGGCCAACGTCCTGACTTTC.

CDR3 sequence reads: CASSSFRPQETQYF. The CDR3 DNA is TGTGCCAGCAGCTCTTTCCGGCCACAAGAGACCCAGTACTTC. J is TRBJ2-5 and V is TRBV11-2, with no clear D. Germline assignment: CDR1 SGHAT and CDR2 FQNNGV. This CDR3 contains 14 residues. Trimming shortened V by 4 bases and J by 2 bases, and 11 bases separated the two germline ends. The entire variable domain, with the rest obtained from reference TRBV11-2 and TRBJ2-5, is as follows: EAGVAQSPRYKIIEKRQSVAFWCNPISGHATLYWYQQILGQGPKLLIQFQNNGVVDDSQLPKDRFSAERLKGVDSTLKIQPAKLEDSAVYLCASSSFRPQETQYFGPGTRLLVL.

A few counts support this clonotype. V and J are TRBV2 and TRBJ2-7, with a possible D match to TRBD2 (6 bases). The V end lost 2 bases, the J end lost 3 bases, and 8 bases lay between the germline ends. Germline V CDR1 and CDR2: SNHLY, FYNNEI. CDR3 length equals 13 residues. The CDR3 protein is CASSERGFYEQYF. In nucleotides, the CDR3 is TGTGCCAGCAGTGAACGGGGGTTCTACGAGCAGTACTTC.

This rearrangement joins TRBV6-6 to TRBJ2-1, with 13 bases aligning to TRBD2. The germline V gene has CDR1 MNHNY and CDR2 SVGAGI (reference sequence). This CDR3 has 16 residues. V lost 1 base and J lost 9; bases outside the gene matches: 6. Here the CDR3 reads CASSYYRTSGSPEQFF. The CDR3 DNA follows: TGTGCCAGCAGTTACTACAGGACTAGCGGGAGTCCTGAGCAGTTCTTC.

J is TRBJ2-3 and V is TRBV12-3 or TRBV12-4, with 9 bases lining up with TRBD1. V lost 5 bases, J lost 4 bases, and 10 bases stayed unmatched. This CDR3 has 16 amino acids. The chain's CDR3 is CASSPRPDRGADTQYF. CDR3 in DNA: TGTGCCAGCAGTCCCCGCCCGGACAGGGGAGCAGATACGCAGTATTTT.

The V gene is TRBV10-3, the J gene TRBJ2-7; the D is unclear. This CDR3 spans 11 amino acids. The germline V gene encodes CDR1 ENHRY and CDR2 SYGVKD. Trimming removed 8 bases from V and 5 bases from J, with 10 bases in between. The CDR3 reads CAIGRNDEQYF. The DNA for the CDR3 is TGTGCCATCGGCCGTAATGACGAGCAGTACTTC.

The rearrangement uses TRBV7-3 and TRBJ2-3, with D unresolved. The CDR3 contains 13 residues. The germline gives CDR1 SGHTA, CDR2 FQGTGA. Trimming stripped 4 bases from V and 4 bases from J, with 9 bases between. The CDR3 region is CASSSTLPDTQYF. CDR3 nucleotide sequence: TGTGCCAGCAGCTCAACCTTACCAGATACGCAGTATTTT. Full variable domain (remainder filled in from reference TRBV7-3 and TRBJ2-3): GAGVSQTPSNKVTEKGKYVELRCDPISGHTALYWYRQSLGQGPEFLIYFQGTGAADDSGLPNDRFFAVRPEGSVSTLKIQRTERGDSAVYLCASSSTLPDTQYFGPGTRLTVL.

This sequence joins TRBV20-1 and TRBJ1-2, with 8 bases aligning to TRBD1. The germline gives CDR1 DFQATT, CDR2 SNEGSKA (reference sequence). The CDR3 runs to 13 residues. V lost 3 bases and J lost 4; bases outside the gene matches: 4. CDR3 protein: CSASQGASYGYTF. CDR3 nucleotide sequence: TGCAGTGCTAGCCAGGGGGCGAGCTATGGCTACACCTTC.